The clone carrying this T cell receptor (beta chain) occurred many times. Its antigen is as yet unknown. The CDR3 end is not reached by the read, which stops 3 residues before it; the germline J gene fills it in. These data belong to a study of T cell clonality in common variable immunodeficiency. Germline trimming cut 2 bases from V and 6 bases from J; bases unmatched to any gene: 7. The CDR3 covers 15 residues. Germline loops: CDR1 SGHTA, CDR2 FQGNSA. The data were produced by immunoSEQ multiplex PCR, yet TCRdb's version contains in-frame clones alone and is incomplete. In total the sample includes about 52,000 clones, none of them seen once. Study-wide results and caveats: In common variable immunodeficiency, TCR beta chains reportedly carried fewer deletions and N-nucleotide insertions. CVID subjects shared fewer TCRbeta clones than healthy controls did.

The receptor comes from a person between 18 and 70 years old in good health. Sample: peripheral blood mononuclear cells. V gene TRBV7-2 combines with J gene TRBJ1-5; 7 nucleotides align to TRBD1. Partial CDR3 DNA: TGTGCCAGCAGCTTATCCACAGGGGCGGGTCAGCCC. Protein product: CASSLSTGAGQP. The entire CDR3 reads CASSLSTGAGQPQHF.